The 17 T cell receptor beta chains in this list originate from one sample, sequenced in a study of regulatory T cells in long-lasting Graves disease. CDR3-region Arm-PCR and iRepertoire HTBI primers produced the TCR beta libraries. TCRdb called the multiplex PCR reads again in MiXCR, with one record for every CDR3 protein. The data show some 400,000 distinct CDR3 sequences, 14% to 15% seen once. This sample's time point: newly diagnosed GD, antithyroid drugs for less than 3 months. TCR sequences were obtained from RNA taken from PBMCs. These same data were also listed under a study on T cells in Graves' hyperthyroidism and ophthalmopathy.

The sequenced sample was peripheral blood mononuclear cells (PBMCs), obtained at new diagnosis, from a patient treated with antithyroid drugs. These receptors originate from a woman under 40 with Graves disease.

This chain connects TRBV6-1 to TRBJ1-6; 9 bases are a match to TRBD1. J was trimmed by 8 bases and V by 6 bases; bases with no gene match: 8. Germline V gene lookup returns CDR1 MNHNS and CDR2 SASEGT. This CDR3 contains 15 residues. CDR3 sequence: CASRPDRGWYSPLHF. As DNA, the CDR3 is TGTGCCAGCAGACCGGACAGGGGTTGGTATTCACCCCTCCACTTT.

This clonotype was counted a few times. The J gene is TRBJ1-5, the V gene TRBV6-5; 7 nucleotides match TRBD1. CDR1 and CDR2 from the germline V gene are MNHEY and SVGAGI. CDR3 length: 15 amino acids. The junction had 9 bases not matched to a gene; V was cut back by 4 bases and J by 6 bases. The CDR3, as DNA: TGTGCCAGCAGTTCCTCAACAGGGGTTCGTCAGCCCCAGCATTTT. Translating it yields CASSSSTGVRQPQHF.

This clonotype was recorded many times. The chain combines TRBV9 with TRBJ2-7; the D is unclear. V was clipped by 0 bases and J by 1 base, with 8 bases between them. The CDR3 is made up of 14 amino acids. Per the germline V gene, CDR1 is SGDLS and CDR2 is YYNGEE. Written as DNA, the CDR3 is TGTGCCAGCAGCGTAGCTTCGAGTTCCTACGAGCAGTACTTC. Translation gives CASSVASSSYEQYF.

This clonotype occurred many times. The chain couples TRBV3-1 to TRBJ2-1; TRBD2 might be the D (6 bases). CDR3 length: 13 amino acids. V shed 1 base and J shed 14 bases, with 15 bases lying between them. Per the germline V gene, CDR1 is LGHDT and CDR2 is YNNKEL (reference sequence). The CDR3, as DNA: TGTGCCAGCAGCCAAGTTGCAGCGGGTCCGGAGTTCTTC. This gives the protein CASSQVAAGPEFF.

The rearrangement links TRBV6-2 or TRBV6-3 to TRBJ2-3; possibly TRBD2 for D (5 bases). The last part of the DNA fits TRBJ2-5 better; the J call may be wrong. The germline CDR1 and CDR2 sequences are MNHEY and SVGEGT. The CDR3 totals 12 residues. The DNA of the CDR3 is TGTGCCAGCCGCCCCGCGGCGGGGACCCAGTACTTC. Its translation: CASRPAAGTQYF.

This clonotype was recorded at least ten times. The chain recombines TRBV13 with TRBJ2-5; weak D call: TRBD2 (5 bases). This CDR3 is built from 12 residues. From germline, CDR1 is PRHDT and CDR2 FYEKMQ (reference sequence). Trimming took 5 bases from V and 6 from J, leaving 10 bases between them. The CDR3 protein is CASSPGGQTQYF. The CDR3 DNA reads as TGTGCCAGCAGCCCCGGAGGACAGACCCAGTACTTC. Combining the CDR3 with reference TRBV13 and TRBJ2-5 gives the whole variable domain AAGVIQSPRHLIKEKRETATLKCYPIPRHDTVYWYQQGPGQDPQFLISFYEKMQSDKGSIPDRFSAQQFSDYHSELNMSSLELGDSALYFCASSPGGQTQYFGPGTRLLVL.

J is TRBJ1-3 and V is TRBV5-1; D is uncertain. Germline assignment: CDR1 SGHRS and CDR2 YFSETQ. Trimming cost V 2 bases and J 0 bases, with 9 bases left between them. This CDR3 region has 15 residues. For the CDR3, the DNA is TGCGCCAGCAGCTTAGGCGGTTACTCTGGAAACACCATATATTTT. This gives the protein CASSLGGYSGNTIYF.

Here the CDR3 reads CASSLNGPGTPYSNQPQHF. The CDR3 nucleotides read TGTGCCAGCAGCTTAAATGGACCGGGGACACCTTATAGCAATCAGCCCCAGCATTTT. The J gene is TRBJ1-5, the V gene TRBV7-6, with a possible D match to TRBD1 (6 bases). Germline V CDR1 and CDR2: SGHVS, FNYEAQ. CDR3 length: 19 amino acids. The ends were cut back, 2 bases at V and 0 bases at J, with 20 bases in the middle.

This clonotype was counted between two and nine times. The CDR3 is CSARGRGGFGNQPQHF. The CDR3 coding sequence is TGCAGTGCTAGGGGGAGGGGGGGCTTCGGCAATCAGCCCCAGCATTTT. V is TRBV20-1 and J is TRBJ1-5; tentative D call: TRBD1 (6 bases). V gave up 3 bases and J gave up 2 bases, with 17 bases separating them. This CDR3 has 16 amino acids. The germline V gene has CDR1 DFQATT and CDR2 SNEGSKA (reference sequence).

This clonotype showed up many times. The CDR3 DNA is TGCGCCAGCAGCTTTCAGGAGGGGAACACTGAAGCTTTCTTT. It encodes CASSFQEGNTEAFF. The chain carries TRBV5-1 and TRBJ1-1; no clear D. Germline V gene lookup returns CDR1 SGHRS and CDR2 YFSETQ. V was shortened by 2 bases and J by 1 base, with 9 bases between the two germline ends. The CDR3 runs 14 residues.

This clonotype was seen more than once but under ten times. The chain joins TRBV5-1 to TRBJ2-3; D not resolved. Germline V gene data show CDR1 as SGHRS and CDR2 as YFSETQ. Trimming shortened V by 8 bases and J by 2 bases, and 6 bases separated the two germline ends. CDR3 length: 11 amino acids. This CDR3 is CASYTTDTQYF. The CDR3 bases are TGCGCCAGTTATACCACAGATACGCAGTATTTT.

This clonotype has only a few counts. The chain combines TRBV19 with TRBJ1-6; D is ambiguous. This CDR3 is 14 amino acids long. V lost 2 bases, J lost 6 bases, and 8 bases lay in between. Germline loops: CDR1 LNHDA, CDR2 SQIVND (reference sequence). The DNA of the CDR3 is TGTGCCAGTAGTATAAATTCGGGTAATTCACCCCTCCACTTT. Protein: CASSINSGNSPLHF. Drawing the rest from reference TRBV19 and TRBJ1-6, the complete variable domain is DGGITQSPKYLFRKEGQNVTLSCEQNLNHDAMYWYRQDPGQGLRLIYYSQIVNDFQKGDIAEGYSVSREKKESFPLTVTSAQKNPTAFYLCASSINSGNSPLHFGNGTRLTVT.

This clonotype was counted only a few times. A much larger clone differs from this one at a single base, so this may be a read error. The chain recombines TRBV3-1 with TRBJ2-7, with 8 nucleotides matching TRBD1. The germline CDR1 and CDR2 sequences are LGHDT and YNNKEL (reference sequence). Trimming cost V 7 bases and J 7 bases; bases outside gene matches: 12. The CDR3 extends over 14 amino acids. Written as DNA, the CDR3 is TGTGCCAGCAACCCAGGGGGCGGCTACAATGAGCAGTACTTC. Its protein product is CASNPGGGYNEQYF.

This chain joins TRBV7-2 and TRBJ1-2, with TRBD1 identical over 8 bases. J lost 3 bases, V lost 3 bases, and 6 bases had no gene match. The germline CDR1 and CDR2 sequences are SGHTA and FQGNSA. The CDR3 consists of 15 residues. This chain's CDR3 is CASSFLTDRDYGYTF. The CDR3 DNA follows: TGTGCCAGCAGCTTTTTGACGGACAGGGACTATGGCTACACCTTC.

This clonotype was recorded at least ten times. V is TRBV28 and J is TRBJ1-5; D uncertain. The germline CDR1 and CDR2 sequences are MDHEN and SYDVKM. V was clipped by 4 bases and J by 1 base, with 11 bases between them. The CDR3 has 15 residues. The CDR3 DNA sequence: TGTGCCAGCAGTTCTCTTTACGCAAGCAATCAGCCCCAGCATTTT. Amino acid sequence: CASSSLYASNQPQHF.

This clonotype has a count of ten or more. The J gene is TRBJ2-1, the V gene TRBV15, with D perhaps TRBD1 or TRBD2 (5 bases each). The CDR3 contains 15 residues. Germline V gene sequence: CDR1 LNHNV, CDR2 YYDKDF (reference sequence). The V end lost 7 bases, the J end lost 1 base, and 14 bases lay between the germline ends. The CDR3 is CATTPRDGSYNEQFF. Written as DNA, the CDR3 is TGTGCCACCACCCCCCGGGACGGTTCCTACAATGAGCAGTTCTTC. Full variable domain (outside the CDR3, taken from reference TRBV15 and TRBJ2-1): DAMVIQNPRYQVTQFGKPVTLSCSQTLNHNVMYWYQQKSSQAPKLLFHYYDKDFNNEADTPDNFQSRRPNTSFCFLDIRSPGLGDTAMYLCATTPRDGSYNEQFFGPGTRLTVL.

The chain joins TRBV5-5 to TRBJ1-5, with D perhaps matching TRBD1 (6 bases). Germline V CDR1 and CDR2: SGHKS, YYEKEE (reference sequence). V shed 0 bases and J shed 2 bases, with 15 bases lying between them. There are 17 residues in the CDR3. The CDR3 nucleotides are TGTGCCAGCAGCTTGGGGCCAGACAGGATGGGCAATCAGCCCCAGCATTTT. This translates into CASSLGPDRMGNQPQHF.